Listed below are T cell receptor beta chains from one sample, sequenced in a study of T-cell reconstitution after alpha-beta-depleted transplantation in children. TCRdb re-derived calls from the PCR reads in MiXCR, one entry per CDR3 protein. The data show about 540,000 distinct CDR3 sequences, with about a sixth seen just once and roughly 3.3% held by the top ten. Sequenced material: PBMCs from the stem cell graft donor, taken from the stem cell graft. The receptors originated from a human donor who donated a stem cell graft to a child with acute lymphoblastic leukemia. Both conserved end residues are part of each CDR3. A D gene is named only where the DNA matches it firmly. The size entry is marked missing in some rows and otherwise reads once, few, many or a size class.

>TRBV6-2/TRBV6-3|TRBJ2-5|.|many
CASTRAETQYF
TGTGCCAGCACCAGGGCGGAGACCCAGTACTTC
>TRBV20-1|TRBJ1-5|.|once
CSATCSGCGNQPQHF
TGCAGTGCTACCTGCTCGGGGTGCGGCAATCAGCCCCAGCATTTT
>TRBV12-3/TRBV12-4|TRBJ1-1|.|few
CASSLGQGRNTEAFF
TGTGCCAGCAGTTTGGGGCAGGGGAGGAACACTGAAGCTTTCTTT
>TRBV9|TRBJ2-2|.|.
CASSVAGAKHSGELFF
TGTGCCAGCAGCGTAGCGGGCGCAAAACATTCCGGGGAGCTGTTTTTT
>TRBV20-1|TRBJ2-7|.|few
CSAPEGGNEQYF
TGCAGTGCTCCAGAGGGGGGCAACGAGCAGTACTTC
>TRBV11-1|TRBJ1-3|TRBD1|.
CASSLRPGTGRGSGNTIYF
TGTGCCAGCAGCTTACGTCCCGGGACAGGGAGAGGGTCTGGAAACACCATATATTTT
>TRBV3-1|TRBJ2-5|.|few
CASSQQRLETQYF
TGTGCCAGCAGCCAACAGCGATTAGAGACCCAGTACTTC
>TRBV29-1|TRBJ2-1|TRBD2|.
CSVPPGEASGYNEQFF
TGCAGCGTGCCCCCGGGGGAGGCTAGCGGCTACAATGAGCAGTTCTTC
>TRBV29-1|TRBJ2-1|TRBD2|many
CRASGREQFF
TGCAGGGCTAGCGGGCGAGAGCAGTTCTTC
>TRBV6-1|TRBJ2-7|.|.
CASGYLYEQYF
TGTGCCAGCGGATACCTCTACGAGCAGTACTTC
>TRBV5-5|TRBJ2-1|.|few
CASSFWTDYNEQFF
TGTGCCAGCAGCTTTTGGACGGATTACAATGAGCAGTTCTTC
>TRBV5-1|TRBJ2-1|TRBD2|few
CASSLGLLLAGAYSNEQFF
TGCGCCAGCAGCTTGGGCCTTCTCCTAGCGGGGGCTTACTCAAATGAGCAGTTCTTC
>TRBV5-1|TRBJ1-4|.|few
CASSLEGGKLFF
TGCGCCAGCAGCTTGGAGGGGGGAAAACTGTTTTTT
>TRBV4-1|TRBJ2-1|TRBD2|.
CASSQPGTRTSSAYNEQFF
TGCGCCAGCAGCCAACCCGGGACTAGAACCTCCTCAGCCTACAATGAGCAGTTCTTC
>TRBV7-9|TRBJ2-3|.|.
CASSDFGRWASDTQYF
TGTGCCAGCAGCGATTTCGGACGGTGGGCCTCCGATACGCAGTATTTT
>TRBV10-2|TRBJ2-3|TRBD2|few
CASNSGTSVSTDTQYF
TGCGCCAGCAACTCCGGGACTAGCGTATCCACAGATACGCAGTATTTT
>TRBV5-1|TRBJ2-5|TRBD1|.
CASSMGQGVETQYF
TGCGCCAGCAGCATGGGACAGGGAGTCGAGACCCAGTACTTC
>TRBV4-1|TRBJ2-1|TRBD2|.
CASRLAGGEQFF
TGCGCCAGCCGGCTAGCGGGAGGAGAGCAGTTCTTC
>TRBV7-9|TRBJ1-1|TRBD1|few
CASSYRDSYTEAFF
TGTGCCAGCAGCTACCGGGACAGTTACACTGAAGCTTTCTTT
>TRBV6-1|TRBJ2-7|.|.
CASSGDGAYEQYF
TGTGCCAGCAGTGGGGACGGAGCCTACGAGCAGTACTTC
>TRBV6-2/TRBV6-3|TRBJ2-1|TRBD2|.
CASSYSGPGSRLAGDNEQFF
TGTGCCAGCAGTTATTCAGGTCCGGGGTCCCGACTAGCGGGGGACAATGAGCAGTTCTTC
>TRBV6-2/TRBV6-3|TRBJ2-3|TRBD1|few
CASSSPPHRDRGRDTQYF
TGTGCCAGCAGTTCCCCCCCTCACCGGGACAGGGGAAGGGATACGCAGTATTTT
>TRBV9|TRBJ2-7|TRBD2|.
CASSSSGGGYEQYF
TGTGCCAGCAGCTCCAGTGGGGGGGGCTACGAGCAGTACTTC
>TRBV5-1|TRBJ2-7|TRBD2|few
CASSVERESYEQYF
TGCGCCAGCAGCGTTGAGCGGGAGTCGTACGAGCAGTACTTC
>TRBV5-1|TRBJ1-2|.|few
CASSLAVSDGYTF
TGCGCCAGCAGCTTGGCGGTCAGCGATGGCTACACCTTC
>TRBV7-9|TRBJ2-1|.|few
CASSFTGAYNEQFF
TGTGCCAGCAGCTTCACCGGAGCTTACAATGAGCAGTTCTTC
>TRBV11-2|TRBJ2-5|.|few
CASSSTQGRGETQYF
TGTGCCAGCAGCTCCACACAGGGTCGGGGGGAGACCCAGTACTTC